This T cell receptor (beta chain) derives from a study of blood T cells in healthy people across ages. From germline, CDR1 is LGHNA and CDR2 YSLEER. The CDR3 consists of 15 residues. V lost 0 bases and J lost 1, with 9 bases in between. The second PCR ran roughly 6 to 12 cycles with a sample-barcoded 5' primer and J-beta primers. TCRdb re-analysed the 5' RACE reads in MiXCR, keeping a single row per CDR3 protein. The sample includes some 760,000 distinct CDR3 sequences, around 25% of them seen just once. This sample also belongs to another study, concerning T cells of mothers and their children.

This chain connects TRBV4-3 to TRBJ1-1; D uncertain. Sequencing input: blood. This TCR derives from a boy younger than 18 in good health. CDR3 amino acids: CASSQDRLGNTEAFF. The CDR3 nucleotides read TGCGCCAGCAGCCAAGATCGGCTGGGGAACACTGAAGCTTTCTTT.